Below are 2 T cell receptor beta chains sequenced from a single sample in a study of siplizumab effects on memory and regulatory T cells. The method was immunoSEQ multiplex PCR; TCRdb's version includes in-frame clones alone and lacks a portion of them. This table has under 85,000 clones, over 75% appearing once. Sequencing was performed on Tregs sorted from blood. The receptor set was obtained from a human donor in good health.

The table lists this clone with a few counts. The CDR3 sequence: CAWSQLTGANVLTF. Written as DNA, the CDR3 is TGTGCCTGGAGCCAGCTAACTGGGGCCAACGTCCTGACTTTC. This sequence joins TRBV30 and TRBJ2-6; D gene uncertain. This CDR3 has 14 amino acids. Trimming left V 3 bases short and J 2 bases short, with 8 bases between. Germline V gene data show CDR1 as GTSNPN and CDR2 as SVGIG (reference sequence).

This chain joins TRBV21-1 and TRBJ2-5. TRBV21-1 is labeled a pseudogene. CDR3 length equals 15 residues. In DNA, the CDR3 is TGTGCCAGCAGCAAAGAAAACTTTGGGGGAGAGACCCAGTACTTC. Protein product: CASSKENFGGETQYF.